A single sample gave rise to the 26 T cell receptor beta chains below, sequenced in a study of blood T cells in healthy people across ages. A sample-barcoded 5' primer and a J-beta primer mix were used in a second PCR of roughly 7 to 11 cycles. TCRdb re-called the 5' RACE reads with MiXCR, one entry per CDR3 protein. The sample carries 700,000 or so distinct CDR3 sequences, around two fifths recorded once. The sequencing sample was made of blood. The source of these receptors is a man at least 80 years old in good health.

The rearrangement joins TRBV7-9 to TRBJ1-1; weak D call: TRBD1 (6 bases). The V end lost 6 bases, the J end lost 0 bases, and 11 bases lay between the germline ends. Germline lookup yields CDR1 SEHNR and CDR2 FQNEAQ (reference sequence). The CDR3 has 14 residues. The CDR3 region has the DNA TGTGCCAGCAGATCCAGGGGCATGAACACTGAAGCTTTCTTT. It is translated as CASRSRGMNTEAFF.

The gene calls are TRBV20-1 and TRBJ2-5, with 7 nucleotides matching TRBD2. Germline V CDR1 and CDR2: DFQATT, SNEGSKA (reference sequence). This CDR3 comprises 14 residues. V trimming: 1 base; J trimming: 1 base; junction bases outside the gene matches: 3. The CDR3 protein is CSARASGGQETQYF. CDR3 coding DNA: TGCAGTGCTAGAGCTAGCGGAGGCCAAGAGACCCAGTACTTC.

This clonotype was counted only a few times. The genes are TRBV7-2 and TRBJ2-5; 10 positions agree with TRBD2. CDR1 and CDR2 (germline): SGHTA, FQGNSA. V dropped 5 bases and J dropped 4; count of bases not matched to a gene: 7. CDR3 length equals 15 residues. The CDR3 DNA sequence: TGTGCCAGCAGCCTAGACAGCGGGGGGGCAGAGACCCAGTACTTC. Translation gives CASSLDSGGAETQYF.

V gene TRBV7-2 combines with J gene TRBJ1-5; maybe TRBD1 (5 bases). The germline V and J ends were trimmed by 1 base and 11 bases, with 15 bases remaining between them. Germline V CDR1 and CDR2: SGHTA, FQGNSA. This CDR3 region has 14 residues. The CDR3 DNA reads as TGTGCCAGCAGCTTAGGGGGGACGCAACCTGCCCAGCATTTT. Translated: CASSLGGTQPAQHF.

J is TRBJ1-1 and V is TRBV6-1; a weak D match, TRBD1 (5 bases). The V end was cut by 7 bases, the J end by 5 bases, with 11 bases between. Germline V gives CDR1 MNHNS, CDR2 SASEGT. The CDR3 loop spans 12 amino acids. The CDR3 nucleotides read TGTGCCAGCACCCCAGGGTGGACTGAAGCTTTCTTT. The encoded protein is CASTPGWTEAFF.

The chain links TRBV9 to TRBJ2-5, with 11 bases that match TRBD1. CDR1 is SGDLS, CDR2 YYNGEE, per germline. The CDR3 is 16 amino acids. The J segment lost 5 bases and the V segment lost 2 bases, leaving 8 bases of the junction unmatched. The CDR3 nucleotides read TGTGCCAGCAGCGTCGGACAGGGGGCGGTTGTTGAGACCCAGTACTTC. Protein sequence: CASSVGQGAVVETQYF.

The chain has TRBV6-6 and TRBJ2-3, with 9 bases matching TRBD2. This CDR3 has 16 amino acids. The trim removed 5 bases at V and 6 bases at J, leaving 12 bases unmatched. From germline, CDR1 is MNHNY and CDR2 SVGAGI (reference sequence). The chain's CDR3 is CASSRPSGAKSDTQYF. For the CDR3, the DNA is TGTGCCAGCAGTCGCCCTAGCGGGGCCAAATCGGATACGCAGTATTTT.

This chain joins TRBV3-1 and TRBJ2-7, with D maybe TRBD2 (6 bases). The CDR3 is made up of 15 amino acids. Germline assignment: CDR1 LGHDT and CDR2 YNNKEL (reference sequence). The V gene lost 2 bases and the J gene lost 7 bases, with 18 bases spanning the gap. CDR3 sequence: CASSQLDRGIDEQYF. CDR3 sequence (DNA): TGTGCCAGCAGCCAATTGGACCGCGGGATAGATGAGCAGTACTTC.

This clonotype occurred a few times. This chain joins TRBV6-2 or TRBV6-3 and TRBJ1-5, with a weak D call TRBD1 (6 bases). CDR1 and CDR2 (germline): MNHEY, SVGEGT. Trimming removed 5 bases from V and 4 bases from J, with 15 bases in between. The length of the CDR3 is 15 residues. CDR3 sequence reads: CASSPSDRLNQPQHF. The DNA of the CDR3 is TGTGCCAGCAGTCCGTCGGACAGATTGAATCAGCCCCAGCATTTT.

This clonotype occurred many times. The chain recombines TRBV7-6 with TRBJ2-7; a weak D match, TRBD2 (7 bases). The germline V gene encodes CDR1 SGHVS and CDR2 FNYEAQ. The CDR3 length is 15 residues. V was pared by 5 bases and J by 2 bases, with 16 bases between. DNA for the CDR3: TGTGCCAGCAGCCCTGGGGGGGCATTAACCTACGAGCAGTACTTC. The encoded protein is CASSPGGALTYEQYF. Full variable domain (missing parts from reference TRBV7-6 and TRBJ2-7): GAGVSQSPRYKVTKRGQDVALRCDPISGHVSLYWYRQALGQGPEFLTYFNYEAQQDKSGLPNDRFSAERPEGSISTLTIQRTEQRDSAMYRCASSPGGALTYEQYFGPGTRLTVT.

This clonotype appeared many times. The chain employs TRBV12-5 and TRBJ2-3; 7 positions match TRBD1. The germline gives CDR1 LGHNT, CDR2 FRNRAP. V shed 0 bases, J shed 9 bases, and the junction held 0 bases outside the gene matches. There are 12 residues in the CDR3. The CDR3: CASGLVGQTQYF. The CDR3 DNA is TGTGCTAGTGGTTTGGTGGGACAGACGCAGTATTTT.

The chain uses TRBV4-3 and TRBJ2-3, with no clear D. Germline CDR1 LGHNA, CDR2 YSLEER. Trimming pared 2 bases from V and 3 bases from J, leaving 12 bases between. This CDR3 spans 15 amino acids. The CDR3: CASSQHATGTDTQYF. The CDR3 nucleotides read TGCGCCAGCAGCCAACATGCTACTGGTACAGATACGCAGTATTTT.

A remark on this clonotype: Its ends do not fully match the called genes, so a read error is possible. The CDR3 is CAGSESGTRKAFF. In DNA form, the CDR3 reads TGTGCCGGCAGTGAATCGGGGACCAGGAAAGCTTTCTTT. The rearrangement links TRBV25-1 to TRBJ1-1, with D possibly TRBD1 on 5 matching bases. The germline CDR1 and CDR2 sequences are MGHDK and SYGVNS. This CDR3 is built from 13 residues. The entire variable domain, with the rest obtained from reference TRBV25-1 and TRBJ1-1, is as follows: EADIYQTPRYLVIGTGKKITLECSQTMGHDKMYWYQQDPGMELHLIHYSYGVNSTEKGDLSSESTVSRIRTEHFPLTLESARPSHTSQYLCAGSESGTRKAFFGQGTRLTVV.

A few counts support this clonotype. Here the CDR3 DNA reads TGTGCCAGCAGCTCCCCGGGGATTGGTCCCACTGAAGCTTTCTTT. This translates into CASSSPGIGPTEAFF. The chain has TRBV7-2 and TRBJ1-1; unclear D gene. CDR3 length: 15 amino acids. The ends were cut back, 4 bases at V and 4 bases at J, with 16 bases in the middle. Looked up from germline, CDR1 is SGHTA and CDR2 is FQGNSA.

This clonotype was seen repeatedly, ten times or more. V gene TRBV11-2 combines with J gene TRBJ2-4; TRBD2 aligns across 13 bases. V lost 4 bases to trimming and J lost 13 bases; unmatched junction nucleotides: 10. The germline V gene has CDR1 SGHAT and CDR2 FQNNGV. This CDR3 has 15 residues. The CDR3, as DNA: TGTGCCAGCAGCTCCCCGGGACTAGCGGGGTGGGAGCAGTACTTC. This sequence encodes CASSSPGLAGWEQYF.

About this clonotype: The junction does not match germline at one end; this may be a read error. The chain combines TRBV28 with TRBJ2-7; no firm D call. The CDR3 consists of 12 residues. Germline CDR1 MDHEN, CDR2 SYDVKM. The CDR3 sequence is CASSLGTYVQYF. CDR3 coding DNA: TGTGCCAGCAGTCTGGGTACCTACGTGCAGTACTTC.

The rearrangement joins TRBV5-1 to TRBJ2-1; 8 bases match TRBD1. CDR1 SGHRS and CDR2 YFSETQ come from the germline V gene. V lost 4 bases and J lost 1; bases outside the gene matches: 4. The CDR3 runs 15 residues. DNA for the CDR3: TGCGCCAGCAGCATAGGACAGGGATCCTACAATGAGCAGTTCTTC. As protein: CASSIGQGSYNEQFF.

This clonotype occurred many times. V usage is TRBV7-2 and J usage is TRBJ2-3, with 9 positions matching TRBD2. Losses at the gene ends were 5 bases for V and 2 bases for J; bases not matched to a gene: 11. The length of the CDR3 is 17 residues. Germline V gives CDR1 SGHTA, CDR2 FQGNSA. The CDR3 loop reads CASSPPRGLANTDTQYF. The CDR3 coding sequence is TGTGCCAGCAGCCCCCCCCGGGGACTAGCCAACACAGATACGCAGTATTTT.

The chain links TRBV20-1 to TRBJ1-5, with D tentatively TRBD1 (5 bases). Germline V gives CDR1 DFQATT, CDR2 SNEGSKA (reference sequence). This CDR3 contains 15 residues. The ends were cut back, 6 bases at V and 3 bases at J, with 18 bases in the middle. The CDR3, as DNA: TGCAGTGCCTATGAAATAAGGGACTACAATCAGCCCCAGCATTTT. It translates to CSAYEIRDYNQPQHF.

Notes on this clonotype: This may arise from a read error, as a much more abundant clone is one base away. This sequence joins TRBV11-2 and TRBJ2-1, with D tentatively TRBD1 (6 bases). Germline CDR1 reads SGHAT; CDR2 reads FQNNGV. The CDR3 contains 17 residues. In DNA, the CDR3 is TGTGCCAGCAGCTTAGATAGGGTACAGGGTACCTACAATGACCAGTTCTTC. It yields the protein CASSLDRVQGTYNDQFF.

The chain carries TRBV28 and TRBJ2-3, with D tentatively TRBD2 (5 bases). From germline, CDR1 is MDHEN and CDR2 SYDVKM. V lost 4 bases and J lost 0, with 14 bases in between. The CDR3 contains 16 residues. The CDR3 protein is CASSSPGGGSTDTQYF. The CDR3 DNA sequence: TGTGCCAGCAGTTCCCCCGGAGGTGGGAGCACAGATACGCAGTATTTT.

The chain uses TRBV5-1 and TRBJ2-5; the D is unclear. Germline values: CDR1 SGHRS, CDR2 YFSETQ. V dropped 2 bases and J dropped 1 base, with 9 bases sitting between them. The CDR3 sequence is 14 residues long. The DNA of the CDR3 is TGCGCCAGCAGCTTTGGTCCAGGCCAAGAGACCCAGTACTTC. Translation: CASSFGPGQETQYF.

The chain links TRBV20-1 to TRBJ2-5; D call uncertain. The germline CDR1 and CDR2 sequences are DFQATT and SNEGSKA (reference sequence). Deletions cut 2 bases from V and 5 bases from J, with 12 bases between. The length of the CDR3 is 13 residues. The CDR3 sequence: CSARREIRETQYF. The CDR3 region has the DNA TGCAGTGCTAGAAGGGAAATTAGGGAGACCCAGTACTTC.

The chain couples TRBV4-2 to TRBJ2-5, with 9 bases that match TRBD2. Germline CDR1 is LGHNA and CDR2 is YNFKEQ. Losses at the gene ends were 0 bases for V and 1 base for J; bases not matched to a gene: 9. The CDR3 length is 18 residues. The CDR3 is CASSQEGHSGGPQETQYF. The CDR3 nucleotides are TGTGCCAGCAGCCAAGAAGGCCACAGCGGGGGGCCCCAAGAGACCCAGTACTTC.

The chain is built from TRBV28 and TRBJ1-1; D unclear. Germline lookup yields CDR1 MDHEN and CDR2 SYDVKM. The CDR3 spans 13 residues. The V and J ends lost 5 bases and 6 bases respectively, with 13 bases between them. The CDR3 sequence: CASSLLGYAEAFF. The CDR3 nucleotides read TGTGCCAGCAGTCTCCTCGGGTACGCTGAAGCTTTCTTT. The whole variable domain, remainder taken from reference TRBV28 and TRBJ1-1, is DVKVTQSSRYLVKRTGEKVFLECVQDMDHENMFWYRQDPGLGLRLIYFSYDVKMKEKGDIPEGYSVSREKKERFSLILESASTNQTSMYLCASSLLGYAEAFFGQGTRLTVV.

There are a few counts of this clonotype. This sequence joins TRBV7-2 and TRBJ2-1; D is uncertain. The V end lost 0 bases, the J end lost 0 bases, and 9 bases lay between the germline ends. CDR1 and CDR2 (germline): SGHTA, FQGNSA. CDR3 length: 16 amino acids. Here the CDR3 reads CASSLARSNSYNEQFF. In nucleotides, the CDR3 is TGTGCCAGCAGCTTAGCGCGAAGCAACTCCTACAATGAGCAGTTCTTC.